This TCR beta chain was observed in a study of T cell changes during pregnancy in multiple sclerosis. Germline V gene sequence: CDR1 MNHNY, CDR2 SVGAGI (reference sequence). J lost 1 base, V lost 3 bases, and 3 bases had no gene match. The CDR3 loop spans 14 amino acids. The repertoire was sequenced with immunoSEQ multiplex PCR; TCRdb's copy has only in-frame clones and lacks some. The sample lists tens of thousands of clones, roughly nine tenths occurring once. The clonotype was recovered from a female donor with multiple sclerosis, enrolled in a pregnancy study. Here the sequenced sample was CD8+ T cells from peripheral blood mononuclear cells, taken before pregnancy. The rearrangement joins TRBV6-6 to TRBJ2-7, with TRBD2 matching over 7 bases. The CDR3 DNA reads TGTGCCAGCAGTTATTGGGAGGGATCCTACGAGCAGTACTTC. It codes for CASSYWEGSYEQYF.